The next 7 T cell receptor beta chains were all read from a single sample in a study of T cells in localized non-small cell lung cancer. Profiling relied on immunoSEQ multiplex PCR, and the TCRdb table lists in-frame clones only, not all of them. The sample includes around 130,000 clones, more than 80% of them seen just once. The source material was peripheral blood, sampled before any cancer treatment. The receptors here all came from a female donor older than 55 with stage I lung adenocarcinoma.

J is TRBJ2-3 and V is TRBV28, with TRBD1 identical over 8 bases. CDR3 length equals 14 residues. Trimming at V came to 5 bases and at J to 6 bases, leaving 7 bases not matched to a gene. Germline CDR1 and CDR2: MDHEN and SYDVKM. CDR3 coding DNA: TGTGCCAGCAGTCCAGCAGGGGGCGGGGATACGCAGTATTTT. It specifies CASSPAGGGDTQYF.

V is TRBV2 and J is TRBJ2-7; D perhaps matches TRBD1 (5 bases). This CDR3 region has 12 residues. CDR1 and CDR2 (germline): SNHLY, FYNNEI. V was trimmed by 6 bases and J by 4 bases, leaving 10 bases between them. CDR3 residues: CASSREGYEQYF. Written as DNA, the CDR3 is TGTGCCAGCAGCAGGGAAGGGTACGAGCAGTACTTC.

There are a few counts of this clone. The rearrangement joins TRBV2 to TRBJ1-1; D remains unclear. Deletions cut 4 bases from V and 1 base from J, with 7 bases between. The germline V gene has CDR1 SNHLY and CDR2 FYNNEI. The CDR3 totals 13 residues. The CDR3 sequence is CASSGRQNTEAFF. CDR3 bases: TGTGCCAGCAGTGGCAGACAGAACACTGAAGCTTTCTTT.

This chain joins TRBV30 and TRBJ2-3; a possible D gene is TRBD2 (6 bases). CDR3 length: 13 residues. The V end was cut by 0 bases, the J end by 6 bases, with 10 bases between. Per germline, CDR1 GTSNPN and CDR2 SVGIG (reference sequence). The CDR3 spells CAWSVGGMDTQYF. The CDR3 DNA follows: TGTGCCTGGAGTGTCGGAGGGATGGATACGCAGTATTTT. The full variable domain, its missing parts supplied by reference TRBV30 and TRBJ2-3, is SQTIHQWPATLVQPVGSPLSLECTVEGTSNPNLYWYRQAAGRGLQLLFYSVGIGQISSEVPQNLSASRPQDRQFILSSKKLLLSDSGFYLCAWSVGGMDTQYFGPGTRLTVL.

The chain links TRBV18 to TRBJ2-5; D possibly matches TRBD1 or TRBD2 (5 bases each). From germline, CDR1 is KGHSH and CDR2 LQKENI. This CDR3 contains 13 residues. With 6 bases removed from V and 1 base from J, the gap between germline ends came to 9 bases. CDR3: CASSRGSQETQYF. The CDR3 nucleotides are TGTGCCAGCTCTCGGGGCAGCCAAGAGACCCAGTACTTC.

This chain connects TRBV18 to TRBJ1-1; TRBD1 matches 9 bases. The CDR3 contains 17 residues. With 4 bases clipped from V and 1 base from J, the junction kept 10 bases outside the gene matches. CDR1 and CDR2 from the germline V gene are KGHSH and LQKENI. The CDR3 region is CASSRPGQGTGNTEAFF. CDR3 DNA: TGTGCCAGCTCACGACCGGGACAGGGAACGGGGAACACTGAAGCTTTCTTT.

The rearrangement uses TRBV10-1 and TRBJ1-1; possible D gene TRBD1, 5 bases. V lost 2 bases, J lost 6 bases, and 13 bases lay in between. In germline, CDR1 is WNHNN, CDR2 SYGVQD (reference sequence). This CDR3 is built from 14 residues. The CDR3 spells CASSEGAKESEAFF. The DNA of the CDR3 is TGCGCCAGCAGTGAGGGGGCCAAGGAATCTGAAGCTTTCTTT.